A selection of T cell receptor beta chains follows, all from one sample in a study of prognosis after radiotherapy for stage I lung cancer. TCRdb re-called the multiplex PCR reads through MiXCR, storing one row per CDR3 protein. The top ten clones hold 9.5% to 13% of a sample with about 28,000 distinct CDR3 sequences, around 30% of them seen once. Source: PBMCs, taken before or after stereotactic body radiation therapy (not recorded which). The receptors here all came from a donor over 45 with non-small cell lung cancer. CDR3s include the opening cysteine and the closing phenylalanine or tryptophan.

length,J,V,CDR3
13,TRBJ2-5,TRBV5-6,CASSQWPVETQYF
15,TRBJ2-3,TRBV5-1,CASSPDGAGGHTQYF
18,TRBJ1-1,TRBV12-3/TRBV12-4,CASSLSGLGVLENTEAFF
15,TRBJ2-5,TRBV9,CAGSVAPTSRETQYF
13,TRBJ1-5,TRBV12-3/TRBV12-4,CASSFAPNQPQHF
12,TRBJ1-3,TRBV5-4,CASQDPGNTIYF
12,TRBJ2-7,TRBV7-6,CASSAQGYEQYF
13,TRBJ1-1,TRBV3-1,CASRRDMNTEAFF
12,TRBJ1-5,TRBV28,CASGVQTGPQHF
15,TRBJ2-7,TRBV18,CASSPPSGGYSEQYF